The rows below give T cell receptor beta chains drawn from one sample of a study of identifying expanded T cells in peripheral blood. Some clones are missing from TCRdb's copy, which holds only in-frame ones; the method was immunoSEQ multiplex PCR. The sample consists of about 54,000 clones, approximately 90% of them appearing once. The sample taken for sequencing was blood. The source is a person between 18 and 75 years old in good health. The CDR3 runs from the conserved cysteine through the conserved F or W. A D gene is named only where the DNA matches it firmly. Rows may omit the clone size; those that give it use once, few, many or a size class.

clone size	V gene	J gene	D gene	CDR3 protein	CDR3 DNA
once	TRBV5-1	TRBJ2-7	TRBD1	CASSPTQGAAYEQYF	TGCGCCAGCAGCCCAACGCAGGGGGCGGCCTACGAGCAGTACTTC
NA	TRBV4-3	TRBJ2-5	NA	CASSQDFSGRETQYF	TGCGCCAGCAGCCAAGATTTCTCAGGGCGAGAGACCCAGTACTTC
once	TRBV6-4	TRBJ2-7	NA	CASRGEGADNYEQYF	TGTGCCAGCAGGGGGGAAGGGGCAGATAACTACGAGCAGTACTTC
NA	TRBV5-1	TRBJ2-7	NA	CASSYTTAGSAYEQYF	TGCGCCAGCAGCTACACTACCGCCGGGTCAGCCTACGAGCAGTACTTC
NA	TRBV5-4	TRBJ2-7	TRBD2	CASSSTGPWTSGRSYEQYF	TGTGCCAGCAGCTCGACAGGGCCCTGGACTAGCGGGAGATCCTACGAGCAGTACTTC
NA	TRBV5-1	TRBJ1-1	TRBD1	CASSAGQGAEAFF	TGCGCCAGCAGCGCGGGACAGGGGGCTGAAGCTTTCTTT
NA	TRBV19	TRBJ2-2	NA	CATNQQGGRELFF	TGTGCCACAAACCAGCAGGGCGGCAGGGAGCTGTTTTTT
NA	TRBV28	TRBJ1-2	NA	CASSLDATVSAGYTF	TGTGCCAGCAGTTTAGACGCCACGGTTTCGGCCGGCTACACCTTC
NA	TRBV28	TRBJ1-1	NA	CASTTPRKAFF	TGTGCCAGCACTACACCCAGAAAAGCTTTCTTT
NA	TRBV11-2	TRBJ1-6	NA	CASSLTGSNSPLHF	TGTGCCAGCAGCTTAACAGGGTCCAATTCACCCCTCCACTTT
NA	TRBV6-4	TRBJ2-1	TRBD2	CASSDSSGNNEQFF	TGTGCCAGCAGTGACTCCAGCGGGAACAATGAGCAGTTCTTC
NA	TRBV6-5	TRBJ2-7	NA	CASSYDRGVTYEQYF	TGTGCCAGCAGTTACGATCGGGGAGTTACCTACGAGCAGTACTTC
medium-sized	TRBV27	TRBJ2-3	NA	CASSWGHGPTDTQYF	TGTGCCAGCAGTTGGGGGCATGGCCCCACAGATACGCAGTATTTT
NA	TRBV28	TRBJ1-3	NA	CASLTLGQNGNTIYF	TGTGCCAGCCTAACACTAGGACAGAATGGAAACACCATATATTTT
NA	TRBV14	TRBJ2-1	TRBD1	CASSSRRQGLYNEQFF	TGTGCCAGCAGCTCGCGACGACAGGGCCTCTACAATGAGCAGTTCTTC
NA	TRBV19	TRBJ1-1	TRBD1	CASSMSTGGRTEAFF	TGTGCCAGTAGTATGAGCACAGGGGGAAGGACTGAAGCTTTCTTT